The clone carrying this T cell receptor (beta chain) has a count of ten or more. The data were taken from a study of kidney transplant recipient with SARS-CoV-2 infection. Germline V gene data show CDR1 as SGHVS and CDR2 as FQNEAQ. Germline trimming cut 3 bases from V and 13 bases from J; bases unmatched to any gene: 17. This CDR3 contains 15 residues. TCRdb independently ran MiXCR on the reads; one entry per CDR3 protein. The sample has 200,000 to 300,000 distinct CDR3 sequences; under 35% are singletons. The chain links TRBV7-8 to TRBJ1-2, with TRBD1 matching 7 bases. The starting material was a blood sample, obtained at baseline and between days 110 and 120 from a kidney transplant recipient. The TCR comes from a male patient between 25 and 39 years old who had COVID-19 and was a kidney transplant recipient. Some T cells may have originated in the graft donor. The CDR3 sequence is CASSLVRRDSLESTF. The DNA of the CDR3 is TGTGCCAGCAGCTTGGTTAGACGGGACAGCCTGGAGAGCACCTTC.